The entry below describes one T cell receptor (beta chain). The data originate from a study of blood T cell repertoires in COVID-19. The CDR3 runs to 13 residues. Germline V gene data show CDR1 as MRHNA and CDR2 as SNTAGT. V gave up 6 bases and J gave up 5 bases, with 13 bases separating them. Authors' data handling: Nucleated cell counts were estimated from reference gene primer amplification. TCRdb's table, derived via immunoSEQ multiplex PCR, lists solely in-frame clones and lacks some. That table supplies the V and J calls and clone size; D and trimming were determined from the DNA. The sample includes some 490,000 clones, 88% of them seen just once.

The receptor was isolated from a woman aged 60-75 years who had recovered from COVID-19. The material sequenced was PBMCs or T cells enriched from blood (not recorded which). The gene calls are TRBV6-4 and TRBJ1-1; no clear D. The DNA of the CDR3 is TGTGCCAGCAGAGGTGTCGGGAAGACTGAAGCTTTCTTT. It specifies CASRGVGKTEAFF.